The sequence of this T cell receptor (beta chain) was determined in a study of T cells in localized non-small cell lung cancer. Repertoires were generated with immunoSEQ multiplex PCR, while TCRdb's copy carries only in-frame clones and drops some. The profile shows approximately 52,000 clones, 60% to 85% of them singletons. Notes on this clone: Antigen specificity is unknown.

This CDR3 contains 15 residues. Germline CDR1 is MDHEN and CDR2 is SYDVKM. The V end lost 4 bases, the J end lost 4 bases, and 16 bases lay between the germline ends. Study results and caveats: Among the top 100 tumor clones, a median approximately 62 appeared in adjacent lung. Because researchers sequenced only one region of the tumor, heterogeneity is still possible. Increased T cell density in blood showed an association with longer overall survival.

The TCR was taken from a man aged 40 to 70 with stage I squamous cell lung carcinoma. The chain couples TRBV28 to TRBJ1-2; weak D call: TRBD1 (6 bases). Sequenced here: peripheral blood, sampled before any cancer treatment. CDR3 amino acids: CASSSPGGGTYGYTF. DNA for the CDR3: TGTGCCAGCAGTTCCCCCGGGGGCGGAACCTATGGCTACACCTTC.